The 32 T cell receptor beta chains below were found in one sample sequenced in a study of identical twins. TCRdb redid the calling of the 5' RACE reads with MiXCR, one entry per CDR3 protein. Seen here are around 960,000 distinct CDR3 sequences, 9% to 15% observed once, and the top ten hold about 1.5%. The data also belong to a second study, concerning yellow fever vaccine responses in identical twins.

The material sequenced was PBMCs. The receptors were sampled from a woman under 30 in good health.

This clonotype was counted a few times. The CDR3 DNA reads TGTGCCATCAGCCGGAGCAATCAGCCCCAGCATTTT. Encoded protein: CAISRSNQPQHF. The chain combines TRBV10-3 with TRBJ1-5, with D unclear. CDR3 length equals 12 residues. Germline assignment: CDR1 ENHRY and CDR2 SYGVKD. V lost 6 bases, J lost 1 base, and 4 bases lay in between.

This clonotype was picked up many times. This rearrangement joins TRBV12-3 or TRBV12-4 to TRBJ2-2; 8 bases fit TRBD2. After removal of 7 bases from V and 6 bases from J, the junction contained 7 bases not matched to a gene. The length of the CDR3 is 14 residues. The CDR3 loop is CASTPGLASGELFF. In DNA, the CDR3 is TGTGCCAGCACCCCAGGACTAGCCTCCGGGGAGCTGTTTTTT.

The chain couples TRBV6-1 to TRBJ1-1; 8 nucleotides agree with TRBD1. The CDR3 has 15 residues. J gave up 3 bases and V 4 bases, and 7 bases lay outside the gene matches. Germline loops: CDR1 MNHNS, CDR2 SASEGT. The CDR3 DNA is TGTGCCAGCAGTGGGACAGGGATCGGGTACACTGAAGCTTTCTTT. It specifies CASSGTGIGYTEAFF.

The V gene is TRBV4-2, the J gene TRBJ2-7; a weak D match, TRBD1 (6 bases). V was trimmed by 4 bases and J by 4 bases, leaving 17 bases between them. CDR3 length: 15 residues. Per the germline V gene, CDR1 is LGHNA and CDR2 is YNFKEQ. CDR3 coding DNA: TGTGCCAGCAGCCCCTCCCCGGGACACTTATACGAGCAGTACTTC. It encodes CASSPSPGHLYEQYF.

This clonotype occurred a few times. The genes are TRBV25-1 and TRBJ2-2; 7 positions match TRBD1. With V trimmed by 4 bases and J by 6 bases, 11 bases remained unmatched. Germline assignment: CDR1 MGHDK and CDR2 SYGVNS. CDR3 length: 16 residues. The CDR3 loop is CASSGADRLPSGELFF. The CDR3 nucleotides read TGTGCCAGCAGTGGGGCGGACAGGCTCCCCTCCGGGGAGCTGTTTTTT.

This clonotype came up a few times. The chain couples TRBV20-1 to TRBJ1-4, with D hard to call. With 0 bases removed from V and 6 bases from J, the gap between germline ends came to 14 bases. The CDR3 is made up of 15 amino acids. Germline V gene lookup returns CDR1 DFQATT and CDR2 SNEGSKA (reference sequence). The CDR3 reads CSARDSFGRDEKLFF. CDR3 in DNA: TGCAGTGCTAGAGACAGTTTTGGGCGAGATGAAAAACTGTTTTTT.

This clonotype was counted at least ten times. The chain joins TRBV4-1 to TRBJ2-1; 8 bases match TRBD2. CDR1 and CDR2 (germline): MGHRA, YSYEKL. The CDR3 totals 19 residues. V lost 0 bases and J lost 8; bases outside the gene matches: 18. CDR3 region: CASSQEKTRRTSGVHEQFF. In DNA form, the CDR3 reads TGCGCCAGCAGCCAAGAGAAGACGCGTAGAACTAGCGGAGTTCATGAGCAGTTCTTC.

The chain is built from TRBV7-8 and TRBJ2-7; no firm D call. Deletions cut 11 bases from V and 2 bases from J, with 19 bases between. This CDR3 spans 14 amino acids. Germline V gene lookup returns CDR1 SGHVS and CDR2 FQNEAQ. CDR3 sequence (DNA): TGTGCCTGCGTTATCGGGTCGTCTACCTACGAGCAGTACTTC. It specifies CACVIGSSTYEQYF.

This clonotype was found a few times. This chain joins TRBV5-1 and TRBJ2-7; TRBD2 matches at 8 bases. CDR3 length: 14 residues. The V segment lost 6 bases and the J segment 0 bases; nucleotides outside the gene matches: 5. Germline loops: CDR1 SGHRS, CDR2 YFSETQ. The CDR3 DNA reads as TGCGCCAGCAATACCGGGACTAGCTCCTACGAGCAGTACTTC. Translated, it gives CASNTGTSSYEQYF.

The gene calls are TRBV29-1 and TRBJ2-7; D possibly uses TRBD1 or TRBD2 (5 bases each). This CDR3 contains 16 residues. Trimming removed 1 base at V and 0 bases at J, with 16 bases between. The germline V gene has CDR1 SQVTM and CDR2 ANQGSEA. CDR3 loop: CSVEVAGALNSYEQYF. DNA of the CDR3: TGCAGCGTTGAAGTTGCCGGGGCGTTGAACTCCTACGAGCAGTACTTC.

This clonotype has only a few counts. The rearrangement uses TRBV5-1 and TRBJ2-3; D ambiguous. Germline V gives CDR1 SGHRS, CDR2 YFSETQ. V lost 0 bases and J 2 bases, leaving 10 bases between the germline ends. This CDR3 has 15 amino acids. The CDR3 nucleotides are TGCGCCAGCAGCTTGGGAGAATTTTTCACAGATACGCAGTATTTT. Translation: CASSLGEFFTDTQYF.

The V call is TRBV3-1, the J call TRBJ2-3; TRBD2 aligns across 12 bases. CDR1 is LGHDT and CDR2 is YNNKEL in the germline V gene (reference sequence). V dropped 0 bases and J dropped 2; count of bases not matched to a gene: 15. The CDR3 is 21 residues long. This chain's CDR3 is CASSQDGGSASGGVPTDTQYF. CDR3 DNA: TGTGCCAGCAGCCAAGACGGGGGATCGGCTAGCGGGGGGGTTCCCACAGATACGCAGTATTTT.

This clonotype was observed a few times. J is TRBJ2-7 and V is TRBV4-1; 10 bases align to TRBD1. The germline V gene encodes CDR1 MGHRA and CDR2 YSYEKL. V gave up 1 base and J gave up 2 bases; unmatched junction bases: 5. This CDR3 region has 16 residues. The CDR3 region is CASSQVTGQGAYEQYF. Here the CDR3 DNA reads TGCGCCAGCAGCCAAGTTACCGGACAGGGGGCCTACGAGCAGTACTTC.

On this clonotype: Possible read error: a much larger clone is one base away. The chain links TRBV27 to TRBJ2-4; 9 bases map to TRBD2. The trim removed 5 bases at V and 5 bases at J, leaving 1 base unmatched. This CDR3 has 13 residues. Germline CDR1 MNHEY, CDR2 SMNVEV (reference sequence). CDR3 in amino acids: CASSRLAENIQYF. CDR3 bases: TGTGCCAGCAGTCGACTAGCGGAAAACATTCAGTACTTC.

The CDR3 nucleotides read TGCGCCAGCAGCGCCACGGACAGGGCGGATAATGAAAAACTGTTTTTT. This codes for CASSATDRADNEKLFF. The gene calls are TRBV5-1 and TRBJ1-4, with TRBD1 identical over 8 bases. The CDR3 extends over 16 amino acids. From germline, CDR1 is SGHRS and CDR2 YFSETQ. The ends lost 4 bases at V and 4 bases at J; junction bases unmatched: 9.

This clonotype was picked up many times. This chain uses TRBV6-1 with TRBJ1-2; D ambiguous. The CDR3 is 14 amino acids. V gave up 6 bases and J gave up 3 bases, with 14 bases separating them. CDR1 and CDR2 (germline): MNHNS, SASEGT. The CDR3 reads CASSREKGYYGYTF. The CDR3 region has the DNA TGTGCCAGCAGCCGAGAGAAGGGTTACTATGGCTACACCTTC.

This clonotype turned up a few times. V is TRBV5-6 and J is TRBJ2-5; TRBD2 might be the D (5 bases). The germline V gene has CDR1 SGHDT and CDR2 YYEEEE. The CDR3 sequence is 14 residues long. V dropped 5 bases and J dropped 6 bases, with 17 bases sitting between them. The CDR3 loop is CASRSGTGVKTQYF. As DNA, the CDR3 is TGTGCCAGCAGGTCCGGAACCGGGGTGAAGACCCAGTACTTC.

This clonotype was counted a few times. The J gene is TRBJ2-2, the V gene TRBV15; perhaps D is TRBD1 or TRBD2 (5 bases each). There are 16 residues in the CDR3. V lost 0 bases, J lost 6 bases, and 14 bases lay in between. Germline CDR1 is LNHNV and CDR2 is YYDKDF (reference sequence). The CDR3, as DNA: TGTGCCACCAGCAGAGATCTGAGGGGAATGGCCGGGGAGCTGTTTTTT. Translated: CATSRDLRGMAGELFF.

Only a few counts were recorded for this clonotype. The genes are TRBV9 and TRBJ2-1, with D uncertain. The ends were cut back, 5 bases at V and 8 bases at J, with 17 bases in the middle. This CDR3 has 14 amino acids. The germline V gene has CDR1 SGDLS and CDR2 YYNGEE. The CDR3 nucleotides are TGTGCCAGCAGTCGTCGGTCCAGTGGCGATGAGCAGTTCTTC. The encoded protein is CASSRRSSGDEQFF.

This chain uses TRBV5-5 with TRBJ2-7; 10 positions match TRBD2. This CDR3 is 17 amino acids long. With 1 base clipped from V and 0 bases from J, the junction kept 7 bases outside the gene matches. Germline values: CDR1 SGHKS, CDR2 YYEKEE (reference sequence). The CDR3 DNA follows: TGTGCCAGCAGCTTGTCGGTAGCGGGAGGAAGCTCCTACGAGCAGTACTTC. This encodes CASSLSVAGGSSYEQYF.

This clonotype was picked up a small number of times. The chain carries TRBV12-3 or TRBV12-4 and TRBJ2-7; a possible D gene is TRBD1 (6 bases). Deletions cut 5 bases from V and 3 bases from J, with 14 bases between. CDR3 size: 14 residues. This chain's CDR3 is CASSQDLGGYEQYF. CDR3 in DNA: TGTGCCAGCAGTCAGGACCTAGGGGGCTACGAGCAGTACTTC.

Regarding this clonotype: One end of the junction is discordant with germline, which a read error may explain. CDR3 amino acids: CASRRMTGSGANLLTF. The CDR3 bases are TGTGCCAGCAGACGTATGACAGGCTCTGGGGCCAACCTCCTGACTTTC. The rearrangement joins TRBV6-1 to TRBJ2-6; possible D gene TRBD1, 6 bases. In germline, CDR1 is MNHNS, CDR2 SASEGT. The CDR3 is 16 residues long.

V and J are TRBV4-1 and TRBJ1-2, with D possibly TRBD1 on 5 matching bases. The CDR3 contains 14 residues. Germline loops: CDR1 MGHRA, CDR2 YSYEKL. Trimming took 2 bases from V and 7 from J, leaving 14 bases between them. CDR3 DNA sequence: TGCGCCAGCAGCCAAATCATGGGGGTGCGTGGCTACACCTTC. Translating gives CASSQIMGVRGYTF.

This clonotype was picked up many times. The V and J genes are TRBV4-1 and TRBJ1-6, with 7 bases fitting TRBD1. V lost 6 bases to trimming and J lost 7 bases; unmatched junction nucleotides: 12. Germline V gene sequence: CDR1 MGHRA, CDR2 YSYEKL. The CDR3 spans 16 residues. CDR3 sequence reads: CASREFRTGDNSPLHF. DNA of the CDR3: TGCGCCAGCAGAGAGTTTCGGACAGGCGACAATTCACCCCTCCACTTT.

The rearrangement joins TRBV7-2 to TRBJ2-5, with 8 bases matching TRBD2. V shed 1 base and J 4 bases; nucleotides not matched to a gene: 5. The CDR3 is 15 amino acids. CDR1 and CDR2 (germline): SGHTA, FQGNSA. Here the CDR3 DNA reads TGTGCCAGCAGCTTAGACGGGAGGGCCAGAGAGACCCAGTACTTC. It specifies CASSLDGRARETQYF.

The rearrangement uses TRBV9 and TRBJ2-3; D not resolved. Trimming left V 3 bases short and J 3 bases short, with 5 bases between. In germline, CDR1 is SGDLS, CDR2 YYNGEE. The length of the CDR3 is 12 residues. The CDR3 DNA follows: TGTGCCAGCAGCGCCGGAACAGATACGCAGTATTTT. Protein: CASSAGTDTQYF.

This clonotype was found many times. This chain uses TRBV28 with TRBJ2-3, with D perhaps TRBD1 (6 bases). The V end was cut by 4 bases, the J end by 1 base, with 18 bases between. The CDR3 consists of 17 residues. The germline V gene has CDR1 MDHEN and CDR2 SYDVKM. The CDR3 coding sequence is TGTGCCAGCAGTTCTCCCCCAGGGGCCGGGGGCACAGATACGCAGTATTTT. Amino acids: CASSSPPGAGGTDTQYF.

This chain connects TRBV12-3 or TRBV12-4 to TRBJ2-7; the D is unclear. The V end was cut by 5 bases, the J end by 3 bases, with 11 bases between. The CDR3 loop spans 13 amino acids. The CDR3 DNA is TGTGCCAGCAGTGAAGCGACCGGCTACGAGCAGTACTTC. It translates to CASSEATGYEQYF.

This chain connects TRBV20-1 to TRBJ2-7; 7 bases match TRBD1. With V trimmed by 0 bases and J by 5 bases, 7 bases remained unmatched. The CDR3 has 14 residues. Germline CDR1 is DFQATT and CDR2 is SNEGSKA (reference sequence). The CDR3 reads CSARDFRQGDEQYF. Here the CDR3 DNA reads TGCAGTGCTAGAGATTTTAGGCAGGGGGACGAGCAGTACTTC.

This clonotype was seen ten or more times. The chain recombines TRBV10-3 with TRBJ2-3; no firm D call. This CDR3 comprises 13 residues. V lost 2 bases to trimming and J lost 4 bases, with 7 bases between them. Germline V lookup: CDR1 ENHRY, CDR2 SYGVKD. DNA of the CDR3: TGTGCCATCAGTGAGGTAGATGCAGATACGCAGTATTTT. Translation gives CAISEVDADTQYF.

In its sample, this clonotype was seen a few times. The chain couples TRBV5-1 to TRBJ2-7, with D possibly called TRBD1 or TRBD2 (5 bases each). This CDR3 is built from 14 residues. From germline, CDR1 is SGHRS and CDR2 YFSETQ. V was clipped by 4 bases and J by 5 bases, with 16 bases between them. The CDR3 nucleotides are TGCGCCAGCAGCCCCGGGGCAGGGATCAACGAGCAGTACTTC. As protein: CASSPGAGINEQYF.

This clonotype has a count of ten or more. The rearrangement joins TRBV7-3 to TRBJ2-1, with TRBD2 identical over 7 bases. The junction had 14 bases not matched to a gene; V was cut back by 5 bases and J by 7 bases. Germline CDR1 is SGHTA and CDR2 is FQGTGA. This CDR3 is built from 16 residues. As DNA, the CDR3 is TGTGCCAGCAGCGCACACGGGACTACGGTTCGGAATGAGCAGTTCTTC. Translated, it gives CASSAHGTTVRNEQFF.